This T cell receptor (beta chain) was profiled in a study of T cell repertoires in cytomegalovirus infection. Study information: Public TCR beta signatures provided an indication of both CMV infection and a matching HLA type.

TCRdb re-analysed the reads in MiXCR, keeping a single row per CDR3 protein. The table records some 320,000 distinct CDR3 sequences, more than 8% of them present only once. This clonotype was found many times. This sequence was found in a human donor in good health (CMV status not recorded). Some clones in this sample may be carry-over from other donors' samples. The sample was PBMCs.

The CDR3, as DNA: TGCGCCAGCAGCCGAGAACTAGCGGGGGCCCTCAATGAGCAGTTCTTC. Protein: CASSRELAGALNEQFF. The V and J genes are TRBV4-3 and TRBJ2-1; the match to TRBD2 covers 11 bases. V was clipped by 4 bases and J by 6 bases; unmatched bases: 8. CDR3 length equals 16 residues. CDR1 is LGHNA and CDR2 is YSLEER in the germline V gene.